This T cell receptor (beta chain) was identified in a study of blood T cell repertoires in COVID-19. Background on the study: The United States, Italy and Spain provided the acute and convalescent COVID-19 samples. T cells, B-cell-depleted T cells, or PBMCs supplied cDNA or gDNA.

In the original workflow: By means of reference gene primer amplification, nucleated cell counts were estimated. Sequencing was performed with immunoSEQ multiplex PCR; in TCRdb, only in-frame clones are kept and a portion is missing. The V and J calls and clone size come from that table; D and trimming were worked out from the DNA. This sample has about 670,000 clones; about 90% occur once, and the top ten carry about 0.26%. The CDR3 loop spans 15 amino acids. Germline V CDR1 and CDR2: SGHTA, FQGNSA. Unmatched junction bases numbered 3, after V lost 1 base and J lost 4 bases. The source of this sequence is a woman in her late teens or twenties with acute or convalescent COVID-19. The sequenced sample consisted of peripheral blood. The chain links TRBV7-2 to TRBJ1-5; 8 bases line up with TRBD1. The CDR3, as DNA: TGTGCCAGCAGCTTAGGACAGGGGCTTAATCAGCCCCAGCATTTT. Protein product: CASSLGQGLNQPQHF.